One sample yielded the 27 T cell receptor beta chains listed below, sequenced in a study of shared T cell receptors in the human thymus. Repertoires were generated with immunoSEQ multiplex PCR, while TCRdb's copy carries only in-frame clones and drops some. The profile shows about 660,000 clones, around 87% of them singletons. These same data were also listed under a study on human thymus T cells.

The sequenced sample was thymocytes. These receptor sequences come from a boy in the first two years of life with a congenital heart defect.

This chain uses TRBV7-9 with TRBJ1-1; 9 nucleotides match TRBD1. Germline V lookup: CDR1 SEHNR, CDR2 FQNEAQ (reference sequence). Trimming removed 4 bases from V and 5 bases from J; junction bases left unmatched: 5. The CDR3 contains 14 residues. CDR3 DNA: TGTGCCAGCAGCTCGTGGGACAGGGAGACTGAAGCTTTCTTT. Its protein product is CASSSWDRETEAFF.

The chain links TRBV29-1 to TRBJ2-7; D is perhaps TRBD1 (5 bases). The V gene's germline CDR1 is SQVTM and CDR2 ANQGSEA. This CDR3 has 13 residues. The ends were cut back, 5 bases at V and 3 bases at J, with 14 bases in the middle. The CDR3 sequence: CSVLVGPYYEQYF. The CDR3 DNA is TGCAGCGTTCTCGTGGGGCCGTACTACGAGCAGTACTTC.

The gene calls are TRBV6-1 and TRBJ2-7; 8 bases are shared with TRBD1. This CDR3 has 17 amino acids. CDR1 MNHNS and CDR2 SASEGT come from the germline V gene. Trimming took 2 bases from V and 2 from J; bases not matched to a gene: 11. CDR3 nucleotide sequence: TGTGCCAGCAGTGAAAACATCGGGACAGGTATTCCCTACGAGCAGTACTTC. It is translated as CASSENIGTGIPYEQYF.

The chain uses TRBV29-1 and TRBJ1-1; D unresolved. CDR3 size: 12 residues. V lost 5 bases and J lost 3, with 10 bases in between. Germline V CDR1 and CDR2: SQVTM, ANQGSEA. DNA for the CDR3: TGCAGCGTTCACGGGGTCCACACTGAAGCTTTCTTT. Encoded protein: CSVHGVHTEAFF.

This clone was picked up a small number of times. The same CDR3 can be traced to other DNA sequences in this sample. This sequence joins TRBV9 and TRBJ1-1; weak D call: TRBD1 (6 bases). This CDR3 is built from 18 residues. V shed 1 base and J shed 1 base, with 20 bases lying between them. Germline CDR1 reads SGDLS; CDR2 reads YYNGEE. CDR3 in amino acids: CASSVRPRDTIPNTEAFF. In nucleotides, the CDR3 is TGTGCCAGCAGCGTAAGGCCCCGGGACACCATTCCGAACACTGAAGCTTTCTTT.

The J gene is TRBJ1-1, the V gene TRBV2; 7 positions agree with TRBD1. The CDR3 is 15 residues long. After removal of 6 bases from V and 2 bases from J, the junction contained 9 bases not matched to a gene. Germline assignment: CDR1 SNHLY and CDR2 FYNNEI. CDR3 residues: CASRDRQGINTEAFF. As DNA, the CDR3 is TGTGCCAGCAGAGACAGACAGGGTATAAACACTGAAGCTTTCTTT. Full variable domain (missing parts from reference TRBV2 and TRBJ1-1): EPEVTQTPSHQVTQMGQEVILRCVPISNHLYFYWYRQILGQKVEFLVSFYNNEISEKSEIFDDQFSVERPDGSNFTLKIRSTKLEDSAMYFCASRDRQGINTEAFFGQGTRLTVV.

The CDR3 region has the DNA TGTGCCAGCAGCTCCGACGAACCCCTAGCGCTTATTTCGGGTGAGCAGTTCTTC. As protein: CASSSDEPLALISGEQFF. The rearrangement links TRBV13 to TRBJ2-1, with a weak D call TRBD2 (6 bases). Deletions cut 4 bases from V and 9 bases from J, with 28 bases between. Germline V gene sequence: CDR1 PRHDT, CDR2 FYEKMQ (reference sequence). The CDR3 is made up of 18 amino acids.

This rearrangement joins TRBV28 to TRBJ2-7, with TRBD1 matching over 7 bases. The CDR3 has 14 residues. Germline CDR1 MDHEN, CDR2 SYDVKM. With V trimmed by 2 bases and J by 0 bases, 1 base remained unmatched. The chain's CDR3 is CASSLGQVSYEQYF. The DNA of the CDR3 is TGTGCCAGCAGTTTAGGACAGGTCTCCTACGAGCAGTACTTC.

CDR3 in DNA: TGCGCCAGCAGCCAGCATCCGGGGGGGGGCCAGGATGAAAAACTGTTTTTT. It codes for CASSQHPGGGQDEKLFF. The chain employs TRBV4-1 and TRBJ1-4, with TRBD1 as a possible D gene (6 bases). Germline V lookup: CDR1 MGHRA, CDR2 YSYEKL. The CDR3 sequence is 17 residues long. Trimming cost V 3 bases and J 6 bases, with 20 bases left between them.

The rearrangement joins TRBV10-3 to TRBJ2-1; 8 bases map to TRBD2. J gave up 7 bases and V 4 bases, and 9 bases lay outside the gene matches. The germline V gene encodes CDR1 ENHRY and CDR2 SYGVKD. The CDR3 sequence is 15 residues long. The CDR3 sequence is CAISGGGGGRNEQFF. For the CDR3, the DNA is TGTGCCATCAGTGGGGGGGGCGGGGGGAGAAATGAGCAGTTCTTC.

The gene calls are TRBV19 and TRBJ1-6, with TRBD1 matching over 8 bases. The trim removed 7 bases at V and 0 bases at J, leaving 5 bases unmatched. Germline V gene sequence: CDR1 LNHDA, CDR2 SQIVND (reference sequence). The CDR3 sequence is 16 residues long. As DNA, the CDR3 is TGTGCCAGTACCAGGGGGCAGAGCTCCTATAATTCACCCCTCCACTTT. Its protein is CASTRGQSSYNSPLHF. The variable domain in full, completed from reference TRBV19 and TRBJ1-6, reads DGGITQSPKYLFRKEGQNVTLSCEQNLNHDAMYWYRQDPGQGLRLIYYSQIVNDFQKGDIAEGYSVSREKKESFPLTVTSAQKNPTAFYLCASTRGQSSYNSPLHFGNGTRLTVT.

The chain links TRBV6-1 to TRBJ2-3; 7 bases fit TRBD1. The J segment lost 1 base and the V segment lost 1 base, leaving 5 bases of the junction unmatched. CDR3 length: 16 amino acids. Looked up from germline, CDR1 is MNHNS and CDR2 is SASEGT. CDR3 nucleotides: TGTGCCAGCAGTGAAGTAGGGGGCGTAGGCACAGATACGCAGTATTTT. Amino acids: CASSEVGGVGTDTQYF.

The genes are TRBV7-2 and TRBJ1-1, with D tentatively TRBD1 (5 bases). The V end lost 3 bases, the J end lost 0 bases, and 11 bases lay between the germline ends. The CDR3 runs to 15 residues. The V gene's germline CDR1 is SGHTA and CDR2 FQGNSA. The DNA of the CDR3 is TGTGCCAGCAGCTTGGTAGGGACTATGAACACTGAAGCTTTCTTT. It yields the protein CASSLVGTMNTEAFF.

The genes are TRBV6-5 and TRBJ2-1; 7 bases line up with TRBD2. Germline-derived CDR1 and CDR2 are MNHEY and SVGAGI. Trimming removed 8 bases from V and 5 bases from J; junction bases left unmatched: 12. The CDR3 contains 15 residues. CDR3 coding DNA: TGTGCCAGCTGCCACCGACTAGCTAGAGACAATGAGCAGTTCTTC. This translates into CASCHRLARDNEQFF.

This clone has only one observation. This chain joins TRBV11-2 and TRBJ1-4, with TRBD1 matching 8 bases. Trimming at V came to 5 bases and at J to 2 bases, leaving 10 bases not matched to a gene. Per the germline V gene, CDR1 is SGHAT and CDR2 is FQNNGV. The CDR3 runs 17 residues. For the CDR3, the DNA is TGTGCCAGCAGCCTAATAGCAGGGGGCGCGACTAATGAAAAACTGTTTTTT. This sequence encodes CASSLIAGGATNEKLFF.

The rearrangement uses TRBV29-1 and TRBJ1-4; 8 bases agree with TRBD1. The CDR3 sequence is 16 residues long. Germline loops: CDR1 SQVTM, CDR2 ANQGSEA. The junction had 13 bases not matched to a gene; V was cut back by 1 base and J by 9 bases. The CDR3 spells CSVEVGVRDRYQKLFF. CDR3 DNA sequence: TGCAGCGTTGAAGTAGGGGTACGGGACAGGTATCAAAAACTGTTTTTT.

A remark on this clone: A read error may account for a junction end that differs from germline. This chain uses TRBV7-3 with TRBJ1-4; D remains unclear. This CDR3 has 12 amino acids. Germline V gives CDR1 SGHTA, CDR2 FQGTGA. CDR3 sequence: CASSLTIEKLFF. The CDR3 DNA follows: TGTGCCAGCAGCTTGACTATTGAAAAACTGTTTTTT. The full variable domain, in which reference TRBV7-3 and TRBJ1-4 provide the parts outside the CDR3, is GAGVSQTPSNKVTEKGKYVELRCDPISGHTALYWYRQSLGQGPEFLIYFQGTGAADDSGLPNDRFFAVRPEGSVSTLKIQRTERGDSAVYLCASSLTIEKLFFGSGTQLSVL.

This rearrangement joins TRBV4-3 to TRBJ1-6; 7 bases line up with TRBD1. Germline trimming cut 2 bases from V and 7 bases from J; bases unmatched to any gene: 5. Germline V lookup: CDR1 LGHNA, CDR2 YSLEER. The CDR3 is 15 residues long. CDR3 residues: CASSQQGGRNSPLHF. The CDR3 DNA reads as TGCGCCAGCAGCCAACAGGGGGGAAGAAATTCACCCCTCCACTTT.

V and J are TRBV9 and TRBJ1-6; no clear D. Germline assignment: CDR1 SGDLS and CDR2 YYNGEE. V was cut by 4 bases and J by 8 bases, with 22 bases left in between. The CDR3 has 17 amino acids. The CDR3 sequence is CASSPARGGIKDSPLHF. For the CDR3, the DNA is TGTGCCAGCAGCCCAGCCCGTGGAGGGATTAAGGATTCACCCCTCCACTTT.

V usage is TRBV15 and J usage is TRBJ1-5; D may be TRBD1 (5 bases). Per the germline V gene, CDR1 is LNHNV and CDR2 is YYDKDF (reference sequence). This CDR3 contains 13 residues. The V gene lost 2 bases and the J gene lost 5 bases, with 7 bases spanning the gap. The CDR3 bases are TGTGCCACCAGCAGACCCAGGGATCAGCCCCAGCATTTT. Translating it yields CATSRPRDQPQHF.

The chain employs TRBV5-6 and TRBJ1-1; D is perhaps TRBD1 (6 bases). V was pared by 4 bases and J by 3 bases, with 13 bases between. Germline CDR1 and CDR2: SGHDT and YYEEEE. This CDR3 region has 14 residues. For the CDR3, the DNA is TGTGCCAGCAGCAAGACAGGAATAGACACTGAAGCTTTCTTT. It translates to CASSKTGIDTEAFF.

J is TRBJ2-7 and V is TRBV4-3; TRBD2 aligns across 8 bases. The CDR3 sequence is 17 residues long. Germline CDR1 reads LGHNA; CDR2 reads YSLEER. With V trimmed by 0 bases and J by 4 bases, 11 bases remained unmatched. The CDR3 DNA follows: TGCGCCAGCAGCCAAGAAGGTGCCAGCGGGAGTGTATACGAGCAGTACTTC. This sequence encodes CASSQEGASGSVYEQYF.

The chain joins TRBV25-1 to TRBJ2-5; 8 positions match TRBD1. CDR1 is MGHDK and CDR2 is SYGVNS in the germline V gene. The length of the CDR3 is 17 residues. V lost 1 base to trimming and J lost 5 bases; unmatched junction nucleotides: 12. CDR3 bases: TGTGCCAGCAGTGAATTGGACAGGGAACCGGCGGGGGAGACCCAGTACTTC. The encoded protein is CASSELDREPAGETQYF.

CDR3 amino acids: CARSFKSNQPQHF. The DNA of the CDR3 is TGTGCCAGAAGCTTCAAATCCAATCAGCCCCAGCATTTT. The chain combines TRBV5-3 with TRBJ1-5; D uncertain. Being an ORF, TRBV5-3 has a function that is uncertain. V was trimmed by 2 bases and J by 3 bases, leaving 6 bases between them. CDR3 size: 13 residues.

This chain connects TRBV27 to TRBJ2-6; 7 nucleotides match TRBD1. Losses at the gene ends were 4 bases for V and 2 bases for J; bases not matched to a gene: 11. Germline V gene sequence: CDR1 MNHEY, CDR2 SMNVEV (reference sequence). The CDR3 has 18 residues. The CDR3, as DNA: TGTGCCAGCAGTTCGACAGGGAAACGATGGGCTGGGGCCAACGTCCTGACTTTC. Its translation is CASSSTGKRWAGANVLTF.

This chain uses TRBV28 with TRBJ2-3; TRBD2 agrees at 8 bases. The CDR3 has 16 amino acids. Per germline, CDR1 MDHEN and CDR2 SYDVKM. Unmatched junction bases numbered 13, after V lost 6 bases and J lost 5 bases. The CDR3 reads CASSHGTRGGGDTQYF. The CDR3 DNA is TGTGCCAGCAGCCATGGGACTAGGGGCGGAGGAGATACGCAGTATTTT.

This chain connects TRBV10-3 to TRBJ2-1; the match to TRBD2 covers 13 bases. CDR1 is ENHRY and CDR2 is SYGVKD in the germline V gene. This CDR3 has 15 residues. V lost 9 bases to trimming and J lost 8 bases; unmatched junction nucleotides: 10. The CDR3 DNA reads TGTGCCATACTAGCGGGGGGGCGCAATTTTGATGAGCAGTTCTTC. Encoded protein: CAILAGGRNFDEQFF.